The sequence of this T cell receptor (beta chain) was determined in a study of vaccination effects on CD4 cells after COVID-19. Study in general: Post-vaccine sampling took place a median of 72 days after the second dose. Study-wide points: Both infection-induced and vaccine-induced clones contracted markedly at late post-vaccination timepoints.

Remarks on this clone: Antigen specificity is unknown.

The culture ran for roughly ten days, and then CD4+ T cells were isolated. All participants had two doses of either the BNT162b2 or mRNA-1273 vaccine. Assay: immunoSEQ multiplex PCR; the TCRdb copy retains only in-frame clones and omits some. Of 43,000 or so clones in the sample, 55% to 75% were seen once. Trimming stripped 0 bases from V and 2 bases from J, with 2 bases between. Germline values: CDR1 SGHAT, CDR2 FQNNGV. The CDR3 runs 13 residues. The TCR comes from a human donor who received a COVID-19 vaccine. The chain links TRBV11-2 to TRBJ2-1; unclear D gene. Source: CD4+ T cells from PBMCs cultured without peptide, taken after COVID-19 vaccination. The CDR3 bases are TGTGCCAGCAGCTTAGAGGCCTACAATGAGCAGTTCTTC. It is translated as CASSLEAYNEQFF.